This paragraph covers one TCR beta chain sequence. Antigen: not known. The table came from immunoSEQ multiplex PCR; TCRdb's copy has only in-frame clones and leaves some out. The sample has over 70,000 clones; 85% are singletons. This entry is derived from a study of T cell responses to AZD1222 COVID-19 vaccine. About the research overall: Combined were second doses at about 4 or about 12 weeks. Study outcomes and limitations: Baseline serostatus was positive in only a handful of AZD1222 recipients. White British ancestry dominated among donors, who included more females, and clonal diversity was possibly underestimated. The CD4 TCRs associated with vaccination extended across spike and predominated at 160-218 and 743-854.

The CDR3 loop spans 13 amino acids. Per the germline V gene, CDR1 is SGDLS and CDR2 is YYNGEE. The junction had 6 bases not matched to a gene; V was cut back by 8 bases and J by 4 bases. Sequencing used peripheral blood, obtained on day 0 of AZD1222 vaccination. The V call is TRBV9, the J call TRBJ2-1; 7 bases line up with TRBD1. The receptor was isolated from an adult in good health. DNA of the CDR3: TGTGCCAGTACCAACAGGGGTTACAATGAGCAGTTCTTC. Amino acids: CASTNRGYNEQFF.